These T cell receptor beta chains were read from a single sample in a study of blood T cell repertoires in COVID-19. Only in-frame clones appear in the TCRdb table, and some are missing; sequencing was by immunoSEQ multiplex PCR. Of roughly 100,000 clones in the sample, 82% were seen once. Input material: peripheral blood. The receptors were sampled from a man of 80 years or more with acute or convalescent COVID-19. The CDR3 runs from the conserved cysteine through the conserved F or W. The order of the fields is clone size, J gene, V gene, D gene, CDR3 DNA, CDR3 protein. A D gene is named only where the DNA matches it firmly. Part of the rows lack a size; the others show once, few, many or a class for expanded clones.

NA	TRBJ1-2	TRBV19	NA	TGTGCCAGTAGTGCCCAGGGTTCGGGCTACACCTTC	CASSAQGSGYTF
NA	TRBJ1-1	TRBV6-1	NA	TGTGCCAGCAGTGAAGCGTGGGCGGGGGGGACTGAAGCTTTCTTT	CASSEAWAGGTEAFF
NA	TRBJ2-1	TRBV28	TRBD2	TGTGCCAGCAGTTTATTGTCTAGCGGTTCCTACAATGAGCAGTTCTTC	CASSLLSSGSYNEQFF
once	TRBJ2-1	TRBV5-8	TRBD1	TGTGCCAGCAGCTTAAAACAGGGGTCCTACAATGAGCAGTTCTTC	CASSLKQGSYNEQFF
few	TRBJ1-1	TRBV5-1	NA	TGCGCCAGCAGCTCATGGACAGTCAACACTGAAGCTTTCTTT	CASSSWTVNTEAFF
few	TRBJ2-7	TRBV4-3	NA	TGCGCCAGCAGCCAGCGGGCTGTCTCCTCCTACGAGCAGTACTTC	CASSQRAVSSYEQYF
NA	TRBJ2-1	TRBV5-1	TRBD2	TGCGCCAGCAGCCTGCTCGTTAGCGGGAACAATGAGCAGTTCTTC	CASSLLVSGNNEQFF
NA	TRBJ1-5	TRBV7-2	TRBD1	TGTGCCAGCAGCTCAGGGACAGGCTACAATCAGCCCCAGCATTTT	CASSSGTGYNQPQHF
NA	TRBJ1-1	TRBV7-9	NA	TGTGCCAGCAGCTTAACACAGGTGGACACTGAAGCTTTCTTT	CASSLTQVDTEAFF
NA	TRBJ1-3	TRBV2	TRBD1	TGTGCCAGCAGTGAGAGGGGACAGGAGGTTGGAAACACCATATATTTT	CASSERGQEVGNTIYF
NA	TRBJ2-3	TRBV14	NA	TGTGCCAGCAGCCAAGATTTGCGGGGAGTGGGTGATACGCAGTATTTT	CASSQDLRGVGDTQYF
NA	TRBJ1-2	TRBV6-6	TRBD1	TGTGCCAGCAAATCTACAGGGGACGACTATGGCTACACCTTC	CASKSTGDDYGYTF
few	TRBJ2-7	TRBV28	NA	TGTGCCAGCAGTCCCCTGGAGACAGGATCTCCCTACGAGCAGTACTTC	CASSPLETGSPYEQYF
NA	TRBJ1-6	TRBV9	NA	TGTGCCAGCAGCACCATGCCTAGCGGGAAGGGGTCACCCCTCCACTTT	CASSTMPSGKGSPLHF
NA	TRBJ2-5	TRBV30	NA	TGTGCCTGGAGTGTACCCGGCGGCCTGGAGACCCAGTACTTC	CAWSVPGGLETQYF
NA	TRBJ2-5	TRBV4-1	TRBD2	TGCGCCAGCAGCCAAGATCACGGGGGGGCGGAGACCCAGTACTTC	CASSQDHGGAETQYF
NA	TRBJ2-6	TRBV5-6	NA	TGTGCCAGCAGCTTATATAGCTCTGGGGCCAACGTCCTGACTTTC	CASSLYSSGANVLTF
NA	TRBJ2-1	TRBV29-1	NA	TGCAGCGTCTCTATGGGCTCCCGATACAATGAGCAGTTCTTC	CSVSMGSRYNEQFF
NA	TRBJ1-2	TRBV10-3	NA	TGTGCCATCAGTGACTTTAAGGACAGAAATTATGGCTACACCTTC	CAISDFKDRNYGYTF
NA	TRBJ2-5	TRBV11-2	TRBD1	TGTGCCAGCAGCTTGGGACAGCAAGAGACCCAGTACTTC	CASSLGQQETQYF
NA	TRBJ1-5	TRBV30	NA	TGTGCCTGGAGCTCTGGGGGGGGGAGTAATCAGCCCCAGCATTTT	CAWSSGGGSNQPQHF
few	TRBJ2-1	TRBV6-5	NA	TGTGCCAGCAGTTACTCGATTCCGGGGAACAATGAGCAGTTCTTC	CASSYSIPGNNEQFF
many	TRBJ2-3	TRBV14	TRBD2	TGTGCCAGCAGCCCCAGACAGCGGGAGGGCCGTTCAGATACGCAGTATTTT	CASSPRQREGRSDTQYF
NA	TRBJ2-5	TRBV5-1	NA	TGCGCCAGCAGCTCAGGCCAGTACCAAGAGACCCAGTACTTC	CASSSGQYQETQYF
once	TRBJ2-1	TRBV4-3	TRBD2	TGCGCCAGCAGCCAAGAAACGGGGGGGCAGTTCTTC	CASSQETGGQFF
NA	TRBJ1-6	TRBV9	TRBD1	TGTGCCAGCAGCCCGGGGACAGGGGCTAATTCACCCCTCCACTTT	CASSPGTGANSPLHF
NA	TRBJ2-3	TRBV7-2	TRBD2	TGTGCCAGCTCTAGCGGGGCTTTAGGGACGCAGTATTTT	CASSSGALGTQYF
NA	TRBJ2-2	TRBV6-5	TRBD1	TGTGCCAGCAGTCTAACTTCAGGGGGAACCGGGGAGCTGTTTTTT	CASSLTSGGTGELFF
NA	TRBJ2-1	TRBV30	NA	TGTGCCTGGACTCCTGATAGCTCCTACAATGAGCAGTTCTTC	CAWTPDSSYNEQFF
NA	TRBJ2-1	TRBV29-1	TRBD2	TGCAGCGTTGAACTGTTGGGGACTAGCAGCTACAATGAGCAGTTCTTC	CSVELLGTSSYNEQFF
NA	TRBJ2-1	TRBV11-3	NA	TGTGCCAGCAGCTTAGATAGCGGACGGAATGAGCAGTTCTTC	CASSLDSGRNEQFF
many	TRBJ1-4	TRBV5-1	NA	TGCGCCAGCAGCTTGGCCTCAGGGTCGGATGAAAAACTGTTTTTT	CASSLASGSDEKLFF
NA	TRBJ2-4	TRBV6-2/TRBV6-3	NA	TGTGCCAGCAGTACAGGGTCCGGGTACCAGACCAAAAACATTCAGTACTTC	CASSTGSGYQTKNIQYF
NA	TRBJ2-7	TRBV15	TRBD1	TGTGCCACCTCAGGGACAGCCGAGCTCTACGAGCAGTACTTC	CATSGTAELYEQYF
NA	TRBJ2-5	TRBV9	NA	TGTGCCAGCAGCCCGGGGATACAGAAAGAGACCCAGTACTTC	CASSPGIQKETQYF
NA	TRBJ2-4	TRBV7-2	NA	TGTGCCAGCAGCCCCAATGAACTGAGCAAAAACATTCAGTACTTC	CASSPNELSKNIQYF
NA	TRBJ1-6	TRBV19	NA	TGTGCCAGTAGTAACAGGGAGAATTCACCCCTCCACTTT	CASSNRENSPLHF
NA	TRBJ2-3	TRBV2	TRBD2	TGTGCCAGCAGACGGGACTACACAGATACGCAGTATTTT	CASRRDYTDTQYF
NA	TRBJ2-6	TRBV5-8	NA	TGTGCCAGCAGATTACCTGAAAAAACCGGCTCTGGGGCCAACGTCCTGACTTTC	CASRLPEKTGSGANVLTF
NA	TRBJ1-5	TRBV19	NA	TGTGCCAGTAGTATTCGCGGACAAATTAGCAATCAGCCCCAGCATTTT	CASSIRGQISNQPQHF
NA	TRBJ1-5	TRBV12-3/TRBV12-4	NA	TGTGCCAGCAGTTTTTCGGAGGGACAGCCCCAGCATTTT	CASSFSEGQPQHF
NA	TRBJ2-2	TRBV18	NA	TGTGCCAGCTCAAGCCTTAGAGCGAACACCGGGGAGCTGTTTTTT	CASSSLRANTGELFF
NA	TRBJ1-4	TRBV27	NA	TGTGCCAGCAGTGCCAGGAGGTTCGGGGGTGAAAAACTGTTTTTT	CASSARRFGGEKLFF
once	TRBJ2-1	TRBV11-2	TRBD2	TGTGCCAGCAGCTCGGGACTAGCGGGAAACCATGAGCAGTTCTTC	CASSSGLAGNHEQFF
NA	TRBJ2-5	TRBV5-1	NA	TGCGCCAGCAGCACAGACAGTCTCCAAGAGACCCAGTACTTC	CASSTDSLQETQYF
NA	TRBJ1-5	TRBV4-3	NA	TGCGCCAGCAGCCAAGACAGGTATCAGCCCCAGCATTTT	CASSQDRYQPQHF
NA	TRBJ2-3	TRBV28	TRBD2	TGTGCCAGCAGTTTACGGGGGGTGAGGGCAGATACGCAGTATTTT	CASSLRGVRADTQYF
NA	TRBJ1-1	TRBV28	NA	TGTGCCAGCACGAAGGCGGGGAACACTGAAGCTTTCTTT	CASTKAGNTEAFF